Below, one T cell receptor beta chain is given with its context. Its antigen is not identified. The sample belongs to a study of CD8 T cells in ankylosing spondylitis. General study results and limits: With a CD8+ phenotype, disease-linked clones were relatively rare in peripheral blood. Significantly higher representation of disease-linked clones was reported for matched ankylosing spondylitis synovial fluid. A TCR beta motif made of about 8 highly homologous variants seemed typical of ankylosing spondylitis blood.

The CDR3 has 15 residues. V dropped 0 bases and J dropped 0 bases, with 9 bases sitting between them. Germline CDR1 and CDR2: SGDLS and YYNGEE. TCRdb re-derived calls from the 5' RACE reads in MiXCR, one entry per CDR3 protein. Of 300,000 to 400,000 distinct CDR3 sequences in the sample, around 24% were seen once. The TCR comes from a male donor with ankylosing spondylitis. The source material was blood, either unsorted or a sorted T cell fraction (not recorded which). The V and J genes are TRBV9 and TRBJ2-5, with D perhaps matching TRBD2 (6 bases). Here the CDR3 reads CASSVGPSDQETQYF. The CDR3 DNA sequence: TGTGCCAGCAGCGTAGGGCCTAGCGACCAAGAGACCCAGTACTTC.